The 19 T cell receptor beta chains given below trace back to one sample, sequenced in a study of human T cells and chemical hapten exposure. TCRdb passed the RACE reads through MiXCR, listing each CDR3 protein once. The sample records around 50,000 distinct CDR3 sequences, just under 10% being singletons. As for time point: patch test 2, 6 weeks after DPC sensitization. Treatment here: therapeutic diphenylcyclopropenone sensitization with weekly scalp DPC. The material was whole blood, obtained in connection with sensitization to the hapten diphenylcyclopropenone (DPC). The receptors derive from a woman in her forties or fifties with alopecia areata. Some clones in this sample may be carry-over from other donors' samples.

This clonotype showed up just a few times. The rearrangement links TRBV6-2 or TRBV6-3 to TRBJ2-1, with 8 nucleotides matching TRBD1. Trimming cost V 4 bases and J 3 bases; bases outside gene matches: 5. The germline V gene has CDR1 MNHEY and CDR2 SVGEGT. The CDR3 covers 15 residues. The CDR3 reads CASSFRGLLYNEQFF. In nucleotides, the CDR3 is TGTGCCAGCAGTTTCAGGGGGCTCCTCTACAATGAGCAGTTCTTC.

This chain links TRBV7-8 with TRBJ2-3; TRBD2 agrees at 10 bases. In germline, CDR1 is SGHVS, CDR2 FQNEAQ. The CDR3 length is 16 residues. V gave up 5 bases and J gave up 1 base; unmatched junction bases: 6. CDR3 protein: CASSPPGTSGTDTQYF. CDR3 nucleotides: TGTGCCAGCAGCCCTCCAGGGACTAGCGGCACAGATACGCAGTATTTT.

This clonotype was picked up a small number of times. The chain is built from TRBV7-2 and TRBJ2-5; 8 bases are a match to TRBD1. The germline gives CDR1 SGHTA, CDR2 FQGNSA. This CDR3 comprises 15 residues. Losses at the gene ends were 4 bases for V and 3 bases for J; bases not matched to a gene: 7. As DNA, the CDR3 is TGTGCCAGCAGCTCTCGGCAGGACAGGGAAGAGACCCAGTACTTC. It translates to CASSSRQDREETQYF.

CDR3 amino acids: CASSYSPGGSYGYTF. CDR3 nucleotides: TGTGCCAGCAGTTACTCGCCAGGGGGCAGCTATGGCTACACCTTC. This chain links TRBV6-5 with TRBJ1-2; 8 bases are a match to TRBD1. After removal of 0 bases from V and 4 bases from J, the junction contained 4 bases not matched to a gene. Germline CDR1 and CDR2: MNHEY and SVGAGI. There are 15 residues in the CDR3.

This clonotype has a handful of counts. CDR3 amino acids: CAISESMAIENIQYF. For the CDR3, the DNA is TGTGCCATCAGTGAGTCAATGGCTATCGAAAACATTCAGTACTTC. V gene TRBV10-3 combines with J gene TRBJ2-4; D gene ambiguous. The germline gives CDR1 ENHRY, CDR2 SYGVKD. The V end was cut by 0 bases, the J end by 5 bases, with 11 bases between. The CDR3 is 15 residues long.

The chain recombines TRBV10-3 with TRBJ2-5; TRBD2 aligns across 7 bases. Trimming removed 6 bases from V and 1 base from J; junction bases left unmatched: 5. From germline, CDR1 is ENHRY and CDR2 SYGVKD. This CDR3 has 14 residues. In nucleotides, the CDR3 is TGTGCCATCAGAGGGCTAGCGGCCCAAGAGACCCAGTACTTC. Translation: CAIRGLAAQETQYF.

This clonotype was counted between two and nine times. V usage is TRBV5-4 and J usage is TRBJ2-1; the D gene is possibly TRBD1 (6 bases). CDR3 length equals 14 residues. V was clipped by 1 base and J by 5 bases, with 10 bases between them. Looked up from germline, CDR1 is SGHNT and CDR2 is YYREEE (reference sequence). CDR3 nucleotides: TGTGCCAGCAGCTTGTGGGGGCAGGACAATGAGCAGTTCTTC. It is translated as CASSLWGQDNEQFF.

The sample holds many counts of this clonotype. The chain combines TRBV28 with TRBJ1-2; no firm D call. There are 15 residues in the CDR3. V was trimmed by 3 bases and J by 7 bases, leaving 18 bases between them. Germline V gene sequence: CDR1 MDHEN, CDR2 SYDVKM. DNA of the CDR3: TGTGCCAGCAGTTTTCGCGGTTCGGGAGTTACTGGCTACACCTTC. It encodes CASSFRGSGVTGYTF.

This clonotype was counted only a few times. The chain employs TRBV6-6 and TRBJ2-7; 7 bases are shared with TRBD1. J was trimmed by 4 bases and V by 4 bases; bases with no gene match: 7. CDR3 length: 14 amino acids. The germline V gene encodes CDR1 MNHNY and CDR2 SVGAGI (reference sequence). DNA of the CDR3: TGTGCCAGCAGTTCCCAGGGACAGTTATACGAGCAGTACTTC. It encodes CASSSQGQLYEQYF.

The chain has TRBV28 and TRBJ1-1; TRBD1 matches 8 bases. The ends lost 6 bases at V and 0 bases at J; junction bases unmatched: 6. Looked up from germline, CDR1 is MDHEN and CDR2 is SYDVKM. The CDR3 totals 15 residues. CDR3 coding DNA: TGTGCCAGCAGGCTACGACAGGGGATGAACACTGAAGCTTTCTTT. Translation: CASRLRQGMNTEAFF.

This chain uses TRBV2 with TRBJ2-2; D is unresolved. This CDR3 spans 14 amino acids. Trimming shortened V by 4 bases and J by 2 bases, and 8 bases separated the two germline ends. Germline-derived CDR1 and CDR2 are SNHLY and FYNNEI. This CDR3 is CASSGLTNTGELFF. CDR3 bases: TGTGCCAGCAGTGGATTGACAAACACCGGGGAGCTGTTTTTT.

This clonotype appeared many times. The chain is built from TRBV4-2 and TRBJ2-5, with TRBD1 identical over 9 bases. The CDR3 spans 16 residues. V dropped 5 bases and J dropped 5; count of bases not matched to a gene: 12. In germline, CDR1 is LGHNA, CDR2 YNFKEQ. Written as DNA, the CDR3 is TGTGCCAGCAGCTACAACTCCGGGACAGGGCTGGAGACCCAGTACTTC. Translating gives CASSYNSGTGLETQYF.

This chain joins TRBV10-2 and TRBJ2-5; possibly TRBD2 for D (6 bases). The CDR3 runs 14 residues. V lost 5 bases and J 2 bases, leaving 12 bases between the germline ends. Germline CDR1 and CDR2: WSHSY and SAAADI. The CDR3 here is CASSRRTMQETQYF. CDR3 sequence (DNA): TGCGCCAGCAGTAGGCGGACTATGCAAGAGACCCAGTACTTC.

This clonotype was seen at least ten times. The V and J genes are TRBV2 and TRBJ2-5; D is undetermined. Trimming took 6 bases from V and 4 from J, leaving 3 bases between them. The CDR3 loop spans 10 amino acids. Looked up from germline, CDR1 is SNHLY and CDR2 is FYNNEI. CDR3 protein: CASRVETQYF. The DNA of the CDR3 is TGTGCCAGCAGGGTAGAGACCCAGTACTTC.

This clonotype occurred a few times. The gene calls are TRBV20-1 and TRBJ1-4, with 10 bases aligning to TRBD1. Per germline, CDR1 DFQATT and CDR2 SNEGSKA (reference sequence). Trimming at V came to 6 bases and at J to 6 bases, leaving 4 bases not matched to a gene. The CDR3 is made up of 13 amino acids. The CDR3 region is CSAPTGGDEKLFF. The CDR3 bases are TGCAGTGCCCCGACAGGGGGCGATGAAAAACTGTTTTTT.

V usage is TRBV7-9 and J usage is TRBJ2-1; D gene ambiguous. CDR3 length: 14 amino acids. The V gene lost 5 bases and the J gene lost 3 bases, with 11 bases spanning the gap. CDR1 is SEHNR, CDR2 FQNEAQ, per germline (reference sequence). In DNA, the CDR3 is TGTGCCAGCAGCCCGGTCGGGTACTACAATGAGCAGTTCTTC. Its protein is CASSPVGYYNEQFF.

At least ten counts were recorded for this clonotype. V usage is TRBV20-1 and J usage is TRBJ2-3, with 8 positions matching TRBD2. Germline CDR1 reads DFQATT; CDR2 reads SNEGSKA (reference sequence). The CDR3 runs to 14 residues. V was clipped by 6 bases and J by 1 base; unmatched bases: 6. CDR3 sequence (DNA): TGCAGTGCCGCCAGCGGGAGTCGCACAGATACGCAGTATTTT. Its protein product is CSAASGSRTDTQYF.

Only a few counts were recorded for this clonotype. The rearrangement uses TRBV4-2 and TRBJ1-2; 7 positions match TRBD1. Germline V gene data show CDR1 as LGHNA and CDR2 as YNFKEQ. The CDR3 is 18 residues long. V was pared by 0 bases and J by 5 bases, with 15 bases of the junction left unmatched. The CDR3 sequence is CASSQDVGAGTVGYGYTF. CDR3 coding DNA: TGTGCCAGCAGCCAAGATGTAGGGGCTGGGACAGTGGGTTATGGCTACACCTTC.

This clonotype appeared many times. The genes are TRBV29-1 and TRBJ2-3; D uncertain. From germline, CDR1 is SQVTM and CDR2 ANQGSEA. The CDR3 spans 15 residues. Trimming pared 2 bases from V and 1 base from J, leaving 13 bases between. CDR3 nucleotides: TGCAGCGTTGAAAGTACCTCTCTGCGCACAGATACGCAGTATTTT. Protein sequence: CSVESTSLRTDTQYF.